One sample yielded the 3 T cell receptor beta chains listed below, sequenced in a study of blood T cell repertoires in COVID-19. Libraries were prepared by immunoSEQ multiplex PCR; TCRdb keeps only in-frame clonotypes and omits some of them. The table includes around 220,000 clones, 70% to 90% detected once. The sequenced sample was peripheral blood. These receptors originate from a woman over 75 with acute or convalescent COVID-19.

The CDR3 spells CASSLGLAGWSDEQFF. The CDR3 nucleotides are TGTGCCAGCAGTTTAGGCCTAGCGGGATGGTCCGATGAGCAGTTCTTC. The gene calls are TRBV28 and TRBJ2-1, with TRBD2 matching 9 bases. V dropped 2 bases and J dropped 8; count of bases not matched to a gene: 10. Per germline, CDR1 MDHEN and CDR2 SYDVKM. The CDR3 runs to 16 residues.

The chain couples TRBV29-1 to TRBJ2-5, with D perhaps TRBD2 (5 bases). This CDR3 spans 12 amino acids. The germline V gene encodes CDR1 SQVTM and CDR2 ANQGSEA. V gave up 2 bases and J gave up 5 bases, with 9 bases separating them. CDR3 bases: TGCAGCGTTGAATGGCCGGGGGAGACCCAGTACTTC. It codes for CSVEWPGETQYF.

The chain couples TRBV18 to TRBJ1-5; D may be TRBD1 (5 bases). Germline CDR1 reads KGHSH; CDR2 reads LQKENI. The CDR3 is made up of 14 amino acids. Trimming took off 3 bases at V and 6 bases at J, with 12 bases between the two ends. CDR3 protein: CASSPQGTGQPQHF. The DNA for the CDR3 is TGTGCCAGCTCACCCCAGGGTACTGGTCAGCCCCAGCATTTT.